This TCR beta chain appears in the sequencing data of a study of identical twins. The CDR3 has 14 amino acids. The V end was cut by 2 bases, the J end by 10 bases, with 12 bases between. The sample holds a few counts of this clonotype. TCRdb passed the 5' RACE reads through MiXCR, listing each CDR3 protein once. The sample yields 600,000 to 850,000 distinct CDR3 sequences, roughly 18% seen once. These same records also appear under a second study, on T cells expressing NK-cell markers.

This chain joins TRBV12-3 or TRBV12-4 and TRBJ1-6; D is ambiguous. The TCR originated in a woman aged 18 to 35 in good health. Sequenced material: PBMCs. The CDR3 DNA sequence: TGTGCCAGCAGTTTAACGGCCGGAGGGTCACCCCTCCACTTT. Its translation: CASSLTAGGSPLHF.